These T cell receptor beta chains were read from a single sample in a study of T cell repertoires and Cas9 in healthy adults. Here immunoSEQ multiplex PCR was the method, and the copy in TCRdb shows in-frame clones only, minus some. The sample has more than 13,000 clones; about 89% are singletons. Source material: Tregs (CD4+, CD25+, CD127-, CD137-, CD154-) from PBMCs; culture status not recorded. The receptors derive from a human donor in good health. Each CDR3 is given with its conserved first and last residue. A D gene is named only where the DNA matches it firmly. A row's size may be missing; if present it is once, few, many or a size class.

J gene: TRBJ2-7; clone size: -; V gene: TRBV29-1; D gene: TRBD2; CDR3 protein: CSPSGGRRTYEQYF; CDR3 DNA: TGCAGCCCTTCCGGGGGGAGGAGGACCTACGAGCAGTACTTC
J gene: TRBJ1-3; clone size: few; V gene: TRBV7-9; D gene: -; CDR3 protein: CASDSWGGSGNTIYF; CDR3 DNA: TGTGCCAGCGACTCCTGGGGTGGCTCTGGAAACACCATATATTTT
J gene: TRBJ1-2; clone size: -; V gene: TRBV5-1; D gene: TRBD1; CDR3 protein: CASSGGDSLMGYGYTF; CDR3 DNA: TGCGCCAGCAGCGGGGGGGACAGCTTAATGGGGTATGGCTACACCTTC
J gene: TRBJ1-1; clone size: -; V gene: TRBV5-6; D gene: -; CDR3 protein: CASSLALMNTEAFF; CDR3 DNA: TGTGCCAGCAGCTTGGCCCTAATGAACACTGAAGCTTTCTTT
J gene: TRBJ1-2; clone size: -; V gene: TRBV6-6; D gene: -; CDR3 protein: CASRLSYLGVGYTF; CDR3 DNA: TGTGCCAGCAGACTTTCCTATCTAGGGGTTGGCTACACCTTC
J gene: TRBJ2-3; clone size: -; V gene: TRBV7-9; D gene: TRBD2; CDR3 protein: CASSLFRTRDTQYF; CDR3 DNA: TGTGCCAGCAGCTTATTCAGGACTAGGGATACGCAGTATTTT
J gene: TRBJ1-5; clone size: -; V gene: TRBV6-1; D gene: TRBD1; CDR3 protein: CASSVWGTGQPQHF; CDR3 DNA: TGTGCCAGCAGTGTCTGGGGGACAGGTCAGCCCCAGCATTTT
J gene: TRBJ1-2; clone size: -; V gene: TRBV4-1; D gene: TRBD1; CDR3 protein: CASSQASLAGGVSNYGYTF; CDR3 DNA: TGCGCCAGCAGCCAAGCCAGTTTGGCAGGGGGAGTCTCTAACTATGGCTACACCTTC
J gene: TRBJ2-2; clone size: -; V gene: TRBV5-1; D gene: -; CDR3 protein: CASRAGQTGELFF; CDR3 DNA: TGCGCCAGCAGGGCAGGCCAAACCGGGGAGCTGTTTTTT
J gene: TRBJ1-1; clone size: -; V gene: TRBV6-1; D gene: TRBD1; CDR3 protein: CASSRQGWITEAFF; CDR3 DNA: TGTGCCAGCAGCCGACAGGGTTGGATCACTGAAGCTTTCTTT
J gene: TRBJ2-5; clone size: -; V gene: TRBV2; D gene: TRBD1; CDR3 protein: CASRTTRTGQETQYF; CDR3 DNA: TGTGCCAGCAGGACAACCAGGACAGGCCAAGAGACCCAGTACTTC
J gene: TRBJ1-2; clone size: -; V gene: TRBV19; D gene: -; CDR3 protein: CASSVPTGTYGYTF; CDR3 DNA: TGTGCCAGTAGTGTTCCGACGGGGACCTATGGCTACACCTTC
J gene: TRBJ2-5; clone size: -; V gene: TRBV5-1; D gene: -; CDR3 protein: CASSFQETQYF; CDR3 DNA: TGCGCCAGCAGCTTCCAAGAGACCCAGTACTTC
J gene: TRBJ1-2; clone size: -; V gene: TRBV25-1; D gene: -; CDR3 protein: CASSVAGYGYTF; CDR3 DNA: TGTGCCAGCAGTGTGGCGGGCTATGGCTACACCTTC
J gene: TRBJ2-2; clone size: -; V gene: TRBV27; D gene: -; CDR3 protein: CASSLFGQTNTGELFF; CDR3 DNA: TGTGCCAGCAGTTTATTTGGACAGACCAACACCGGGGAGCTGTTTTTT
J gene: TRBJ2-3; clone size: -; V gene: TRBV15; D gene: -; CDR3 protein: CATSAGQRGGDTQYF; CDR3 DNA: TGTGCCACCAGCGCCGGACAACGTGGTGGAGATACGCAGTATTTT
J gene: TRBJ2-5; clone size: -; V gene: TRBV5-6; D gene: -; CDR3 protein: CASSLGLRGETQYF; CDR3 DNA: TGTGCCAGCAGCTTGGGGCTCCGGGGAGAGACCCAGTACTTC
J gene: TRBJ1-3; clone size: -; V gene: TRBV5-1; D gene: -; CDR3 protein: CASSLEAGAGNTIYF; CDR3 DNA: TGCGCCAGCAGCTTGGAGGCAGGGGCTGGAAACACCATATATTTT
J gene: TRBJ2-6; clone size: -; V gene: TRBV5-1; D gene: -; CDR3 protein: CASSRVKGGGANVLTF; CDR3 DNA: TGCGCCAGCAGCCGAGTTAAGGGGGGCGGGGCCAACGTCCTGACTTTC
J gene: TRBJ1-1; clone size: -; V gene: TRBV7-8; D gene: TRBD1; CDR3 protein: CASTQRTGLMNTEAFF; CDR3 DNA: TGTGCCAGCACCCAACGGACAGGTTTGATGAACACTGAAGCTTTCTTT
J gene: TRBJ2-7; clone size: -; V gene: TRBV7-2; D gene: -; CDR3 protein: CASSLAGPGYEQYF; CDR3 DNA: TGTGCCAGCAGCTTAGCTGGCCCAGGCTACGAGCAGTACTTC
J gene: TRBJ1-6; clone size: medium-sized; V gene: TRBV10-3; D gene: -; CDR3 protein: CATHQDNSPLHF; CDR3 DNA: TGTGCCACACACCAAGATAATTCACCCCTCCACTTT
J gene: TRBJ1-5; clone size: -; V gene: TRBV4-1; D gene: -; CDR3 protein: CASSQDRIAVLPQNQPQHF; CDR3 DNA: TGCGCCAGCAGCCAAGACCGTATCGCCGTACTCCCGCAAAATCAGCCCCAGCATTTT
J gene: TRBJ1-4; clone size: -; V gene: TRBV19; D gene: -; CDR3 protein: CASSKRVATNEKLFF; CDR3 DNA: TGTGCCAGTAGTAAACGGGTTGCAACTAATGAAAAACTGTTTTTT
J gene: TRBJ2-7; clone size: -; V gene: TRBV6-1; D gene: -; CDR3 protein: CASSEVRAQRQYF; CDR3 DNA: TGTGCCAGCAGTGAAGTTAGGGCCCAGCGGCAGTACTTC
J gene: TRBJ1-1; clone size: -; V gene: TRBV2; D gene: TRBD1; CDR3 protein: CARGGQGQNTEAFF; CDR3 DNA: TGTGCCAGGGGGGGACAGGGTCAGAACACTGAAGCTTTCTTT
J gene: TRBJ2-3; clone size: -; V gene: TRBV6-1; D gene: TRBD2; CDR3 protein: CASSDVLAGGTDTQYF; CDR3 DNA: TGTGCCAGCAGTGATGTCCTAGCGGGGGGCACAGATACGCAGTATTTT
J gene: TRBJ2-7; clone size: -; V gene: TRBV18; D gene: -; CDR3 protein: CASSPREGYEQYF; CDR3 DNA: TGTGCCAGCTCACCCAGGGAAGGCTACGAGCAGTACTTC
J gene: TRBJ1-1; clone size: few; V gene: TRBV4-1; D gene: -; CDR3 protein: CASSRGVGANTEAFF; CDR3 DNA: TGCGCCAGCAGCCGGGGGGTAGGGGCGAACACTGAAGCTTTCTTT
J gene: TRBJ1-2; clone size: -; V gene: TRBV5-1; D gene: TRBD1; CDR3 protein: CASSLDGQDNGYTF; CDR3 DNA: TGCGCCAGCAGCTTGGACGGACAGGATAATGGCTACACCTTC
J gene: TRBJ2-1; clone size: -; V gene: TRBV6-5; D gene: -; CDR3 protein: CASSYSSRTMEQFF; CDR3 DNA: TGTGCCAGCAGTTACTCATCGAGGACGATGGAGCAGTTCTTC
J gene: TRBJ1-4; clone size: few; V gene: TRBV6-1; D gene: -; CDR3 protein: CASSEYQRWEKLFF; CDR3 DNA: TGTGCCAGCAGTGAATACCAGCGTTGGGAAAAACTGTTTTTT
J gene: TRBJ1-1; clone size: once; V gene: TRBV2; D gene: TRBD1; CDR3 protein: CASSEAPTGMNTEAFF; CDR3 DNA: TGTGCCAGCAGTGAAGCTCCGACAGGGATGAACACTGAAGCTTTCTTT
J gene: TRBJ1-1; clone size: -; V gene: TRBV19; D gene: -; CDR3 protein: CASSIVNRRNTEAFF; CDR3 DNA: TGTGCCAGTAGTATAGTAAACAGGCGGAACACTGAAGCTTTCTTT
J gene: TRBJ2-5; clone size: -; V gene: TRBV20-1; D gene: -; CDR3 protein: CSARAGETQYF; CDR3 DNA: TGCAGTGCTAGAGCAGGGGAGACCCAATACTTC
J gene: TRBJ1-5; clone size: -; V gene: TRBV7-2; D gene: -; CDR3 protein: CASSWGGSGGNQPQHF; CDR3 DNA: TGTGCCAGCAGCTGGGGGGGTTCAGGAGGCAATCAGCCCCAGCATTTT
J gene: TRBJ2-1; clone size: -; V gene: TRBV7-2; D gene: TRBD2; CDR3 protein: CASSFGLAGYNEQFF; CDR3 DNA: TGTGCCAGCAGCTTCGGACTAGCGGGGTACAATGAGCAGTTCTTC
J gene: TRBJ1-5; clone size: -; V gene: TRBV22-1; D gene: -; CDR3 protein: CPGSAPRQGPYSNQPQHF; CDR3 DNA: TGTCCTGGGAGCGCGCCACGACAGGGACCTTATAGCAATCAGCCCCAGCATTTT
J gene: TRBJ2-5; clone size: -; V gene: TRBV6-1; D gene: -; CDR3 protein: CASSSAYPVETQYF; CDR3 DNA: TGTGCCAGCAGTAGCGCCTATCCAGTGGAGACCCAGTACTTC
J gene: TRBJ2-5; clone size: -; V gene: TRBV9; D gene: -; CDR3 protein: CASSQTVAAQETQYF; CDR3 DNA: TGTGCCAGCAGCCAGACGGTAGCGGCACAAGAGACCCAGTACTTC
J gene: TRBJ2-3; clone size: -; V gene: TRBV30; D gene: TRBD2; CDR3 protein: CAWGTRAGSTDTQYF; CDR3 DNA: TGTGCCTGGGGCACCCGAGCGGGAAGCACAGATACGCAGTATTTT
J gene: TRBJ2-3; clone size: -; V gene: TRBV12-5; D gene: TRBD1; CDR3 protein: CASGTGATDTQYF; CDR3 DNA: TGTGCTAGTGGGACAGGGGCCACAGATACGCAGTATTTT